The text below deals with one T cell receptor beta chain. Other DNA sequences in this sample translate to the same CDR3. The data are from a study of blood T cell repertoires in COVID-19. Study context: The analysed material was cDNA or gDNA that came from T cells, B-cell-depleted T cells, or PBMCs.

The table came from immunoSEQ multiplex PCR; TCRdb's copy has only in-frame clones and leaves some out. The sample has hundreds of thousands of clones, roughly 88% seen once. Trimming took off 3 bases at V and 4 bases at J, with 9 bases between the two ends. The CDR3 is 13 residues long. V gene TRBV12-3 or TRBV12-4 combines with J gene TRBJ2-5; no firm D call. The sequencing sample was made of peripheral blood. The receptor's source is a woman aged 30 to 39 with active or convalescent COVID-19. CDR3 DNA: TGTGCCAGCAGTTTGTTAGGCGGAGAGACCCAGTACTTC. Its translation is CASSLLGGETQYF.